These 9 T cell receptor beta chains were all obtained from the same sample, sequenced in a study of cytomegalovirus exposure and HLA in healthy donors. 13 Jbeta primers and 60 Vbeta primers were used for the PCR. Profiled with immunoSEQ multiplex PCR; TCRdb holds only in-frame clones, not every one. The sample consists of over 110,000 clones, approximately 80% of them appearing once. Sequencing used PBMCs. All receptors derive from a male donor in good health and CMV-seropositive.

The rearrangement links TRBV4-2 to TRBJ2-3; the match to TRBD2 covers 9 bases. CDR3 length: 16 amino acids. V lost 0 bases to trimming and J lost 4 bases; unmatched junction nucleotides: 5. CDR1 and CDR2 from the germline V gene are LGHNA and YNFKEQ. The CDR3 region has the DNA TGTGCCAGCAGCCAAGACCGCGGGGGGGCCCCAGATACGCAGTATTTT. This gives the protein CASSQDRGGAPDTQYF.

The CDR3 sequence is CASSIVGVSTEAFF. The DNA for the CDR3 is TGTGCCAGTAGTATAGTAGGGGTCTCCACTGAAGCTTTCTTT. This rearrangement joins TRBV19 to TRBJ1-1; D is perhaps TRBD1 (5 bases). V shed 1 base and J shed 4 bases, with 10 bases lying between them. CDR1 LNHDA and CDR2 SQIVND come from the germline V gene (reference sequence). The length of the CDR3 is 14 residues.

V gene TRBV4-1 combines with J gene TRBJ2-3; 8 bases are shared with TRBD2. The V segment lost 2 bases and the J segment 1 base; nucleotides outside the gene matches: 8. Looked up from germline, CDR1 is MGHRA and CDR2 is YSYEKL. The CDR3 totals 17 residues. The CDR3 sequence: CASSQYVGAGGTDTQYF. CDR3 DNA sequence: TGCGCCAGCAGCCAATATGTCGGAGCGGGGGGCACAGATACGCAGTATTTT.

Remarks on this clone: In the same sample, other DNA sequences code for this CDR3. The chain uses TRBV2 and TRBJ1-1; 8 bases map to TRBD1. CDR1 SNHLY and CDR2 FYNNEI come from the germline V gene. V lost 9 bases and J lost 1; bases outside the gene matches: 4. This CDR3 contains 13 residues. The CDR3 sequence is CASSGQGNTEAFF. Here the CDR3 DNA reads TGTGCCAGTTCCGGACAGGGGAACACTGAAGCTTTCTTT.

V usage is TRBV7-2 and J usage is TRBJ2-1; 9 bases map to TRBD1. The CDR3 has 15 amino acids. With V trimmed by 5 bases and J by 3 bases, 5 bases remained unmatched. The germline CDR1 and CDR2 sequences are SGHTA and FQGNSA. The CDR3 DNA sequence: TGTGCCAGCAGCCCGCCGGGACAGGGCTACAATGAGCAGTTCTTC. This sequence encodes CASSPPGQGYNEQFF.

This clone has a single count. The V and J genes are TRBV6-5 and TRBJ2-1; D possibly corresponds to TRBD2 (5 bases). Deletions cut 6 bases from V and 8 bases from J, with 14 bases between. CDR1 and CDR2 (germline): MNHEY, SVGAGI. CDR3 length: 13 residues. Here the CDR3 DNA reads TGTGCCAGCAGACGGACTGATGCCTATGAGCAGTTCTTC. It encodes CASRRTDAYEQFF.

The CDR3 spells CASTSPWDRGGNTEAFF. CDR3 in DNA: TGTGCCAGTACCTCTCCCTGGGACAGGGGTGGAAACACTGAAGCTTTCTTT. V gene TRBV19 combines with J gene TRBJ1-1, with 10 positions matching TRBD1. There are 17 residues in the CDR3. J lost 2 bases, V lost 7 bases, and 13 bases had no gene match. Germline loops: CDR1 LNHDA, CDR2 SQIVND (reference sequence). The full variable domain, rest sourced from reference TRBV19 and TRBJ1-1, is DGGITQSPKYLFRKEGQNVTLSCEQNLNHDAMYWYRQDPGQGLRLIYYSQIVNDFQKGDIAEGYSVSREKKESFPLTVTSAQKNPTAFYLCASTSPWDRGGNTEAFFGQGTRLTVV.

This clone has more than one count but fewer than ten. The chain employs TRBV5-6 and TRBJ1-4; no clear D gene. In germline, CDR1 is SGHDT, CDR2 YYEEEE. This CDR3 has 14 residues. V lost 0 bases and J 6 bases, leaving 9 bases between the germline ends. The CDR3 DNA follows: TGTGCCAGCAGCTTGGCCTTACAATATGAAAAACTGTTTTTT. This gives the protein CASSLALQYEKLFF.

The chain carries TRBV9 and TRBJ1-4; D perhaps matches TRBD1 (6 bases). The germline V gene encodes CDR1 SGDLS and CDR2 YYNGEE. V lost 2 bases and J 8 bases, leaving 10 bases between the germline ends. This CDR3 spans 13 amino acids. The CDR3, as DNA: TGTGCCAGCAGCGTCGGGGGGGGCGAAAAACTGTTTTTT. Protein: CASSVGGGEKLFF. The complete variable domain, with remaining parts taken from reference TRBV9 and TRBJ1-4, reads DSGVTQTPKHLITATGQRVTLRCSPRSGDLSVYWYQQSLDQGLQFLIQYYNGEERAKGNILERFSAQQFPDLHSELNLSSLELGDSALYFCASSVGGGEKLFFGSGTQLSVL.